Each of the 28 T cell receptor beta chains below was sequenced from the same sample in a study of control samples from healthy donors and cancer patients. Clones were sequenced by immunoSEQ multiplex PCR, and TCRdb holds only the in-frame ones, with some missing. The table records 200,000 or so clones, around 94% of them present only once. The sequencing input was blood. Source of these receptors: a man in his fifties in good health.

This CDR3 is CASSPLKGTDTQYF. The CDR3 nucleotides are TGCGCCAGCAGCCCCCTGAAGGGCACAGATACGCAGTATTTT. The chain recombines TRBV5-1 with TRBJ2-3, with no clear D. V lost 4 bases to trimming and J lost 1 base, with 10 bases between them. Germline assignment: CDR1 SGHRS and CDR2 YFSETQ. The CDR3 consists of 14 residues.

The chain has TRBV15 and TRBJ1-2; 7 nucleotides align to TRBD1. Germline CDR1 is LNHNV and CDR2 is YYDKDF (reference sequence). With V trimmed by 0 bases and J by 10 bases, 11 bases remained unmatched. The CDR3 contains 15 residues. As DNA, the CDR3 is TGTGCCACCAGCAGAGATCTCGTGGCGGGACAGATCTACACCTTC. The encoded protein is CATSRDLVAGQIYTF.

The rearrangement joins TRBV6-6 to TRBJ1-5, with a tentative D call TRBD1 (5 bases). The length of the CDR3 is 14 residues. V dropped 2 bases and J dropped 6 bases, with 11 bases sitting between them. The V gene's germline CDR1 is MNHNY and CDR2 SVGAGI (reference sequence). As DNA, the CDR3 is TGTGCCAGCAGTTACGCCGGGGGGGGTCAGCCCCAGCATTTT. Protein: CASSYAGGGQPQHF.

V gene TRBV19 combines with J gene TRBJ1-2; unclear D gene. The V gene lost 3 bases and the J gene lost 13 bases, with 15 bases spanning the gap. CDR1 and CDR2 (germline): LNHDA, SQIVND (reference sequence). CDR3 length: 12 amino acids. This CDR3 is CASSMQVGVSTF. In DNA form, the CDR3 reads TGTGCCAGTAGTATGCAGGTCGGGGTGAGCACCTTC.

This sequence joins TRBV11-2 and TRBJ2-3; D may be TRBD1 or TRBD2 (6 bases each). Trimming removed 5 bases at V and 1 base at J, with 16 bases between. The CDR3 has 16 amino acids. Looked up from germline, CDR1 is SGHAT and CDR2 is FQNNGV. CDR3 sequence (DNA): TGTGCCAGCAGCCGCCGGGGGCGGGGAGGCACAGATACGCAGTATTTT. Amino acids: CASSRRGRGGTDTQYF.

This chain connects TRBV21-1 to TRBJ1-4; the D segment call TRBD1 is taken from the table without a DNA check. TRBV21-1 represents a pseudogene. This CDR3 spans 15 amino acids. The CDR3, as DNA: TGTGCCAGCAGCAAAGCTGAGACAGGAAATGAAAAACTGTTTTTT. Its protein product is CASSKAETGNEKLFF.

The chain joins TRBV24-1 to TRBJ2-1, with TRBD1 matching over 10 bases. Germline lookup yields CDR1 KGHDR and CDR2 SFDVKD. CDR3 length equals 19 residues. The V segment lost 3 bases and the J segment 0 bases; nucleotides outside the gene matches: 10. The chain's CDR3 is CATSDIRTGGASSYNEQFF. CDR3 coding DNA: TGTGCCACCAGTGATATCAGGACAGGGGGAGCCAGCTCCTACAATGAGCAGTTCTTC.

The chain joins TRBV19 to TRBJ2-2; D remains ambiguous. There are 14 residues in the CDR3. The V and J ends lost 5 bases and 6 bases respectively, with 13 bases between them. Looked up from germline, CDR1 is LNHDA and CDR2 is SQIVND (reference sequence). For the CDR3, the DNA is TGTGCCAGTAGTGAAATCAATTGGGCCGGGGAGCTGTTTTTT. Its protein is CASSEINWAGELFF.

The V call is TRBV5-1, the J call TRBJ2-2; TRBD1 agrees at 10 bases. The germline V gene has CDR1 SGHRS and CDR2 YFSETQ. The CDR3 totals 15 residues. V was pared by 9 bases and J by 6 bases, with 11 bases of the junction left unmatched. The CDR3 bases are TGCGCCACCTCATTGACAGGGGGCTACGCCGGGGAGCTGTTTTTT. Protein: CATSLTGGYAGELFF.

This chain uses TRBV5-8 with TRBJ1-5, with D maybe TRBD1 (5 bases). Germline V gene sequence: CDR1 SGHTS, CDR2 YDEGEE. The length of the CDR3 is 14 residues. Trimming took 4 bases from V and 5 from J, leaving 13 bases between them. CDR3 nucleotides: TGTGCCAGCAGCCCGGGGCGGCGGGATCAGCCCCAGCATTTT. Encoded protein: CASSPGRRDQPQHF.

This chain links TRBV5-1 with TRBJ2-3; D ambiguous. The CDR3 is made up of 15 amino acids. Germline loops: CDR1 SGHRS, CDR2 YFSETQ. Trimming shortened V by 0 bases and J by 7 bases, and 15 bases separated the two germline ends. CDR3 sequence (DNA): TGCGCCAGCAGCTTGGCCTCGACCGGGTATAATACGCAGTATTTT. Translated: CASSLASTGYNTQYF. The full variable domain, with the rest looked up from reference TRBV5-1 and TRBJ2-3, is KAGVTQTPRYLIKTRGQQVTLSCSPISGHRSVSWYQQTPGQGLQFLFEYFSETQRNKGNFPGRFSGRQFSNSRSEMNVSTLELGDSALYLCASSLASTGYNTQYFGPGTRLTVL.

CDR3 protein: CASSWPGAYEQYF. Here the CDR3 DNA reads TGTGCCAGCAGCTGGCCGGGGGCGTACGAGCAGTACTTC. The V call is TRBV7-9, the J call TRBJ2-7; D is perhaps TRBD1 or TRBD2 (6 bases each). Germline CDR1 is SEHNR and CDR2 is FQNEAQ (reference sequence). CDR3 size: 13 residues. V lost 4 bases, J lost 4 bases, and 11 bases lay in between.

The V gene is TRBV3-1 (or the pseudogene TRBV3-2), the J gene TRBJ1-1, with a possible D match to TRBD1 (6 bases). This CDR3 contains 15 residues. V lost 3 bases and J 4 bases, leaving 15 bases between the germline ends. Per germline, CDR1 LGHDT and CDR2 YNNKEL (reference sequence). The DNA for the CDR3 is TGTGCCAGCAGCCATGGGTGGCAGGGGATCACTGAAGCTTTCTTT. Its translation is CASSHGWQGITEAFF.

This clone showed up just once. V is TRBV9 and J is TRBJ1-6; the D is unclear. V shed 3 bases and J shed 10 bases, with 11 bases lying between them. The CDR3 is made up of 13 amino acids. Germline V gives CDR1 SGDLS, CDR2 YYNGEE. This CDR3 is CASSAIDRSPLHF. The CDR3 region has the DNA TGTGCCAGCAGCGCCATCGATAGGTCACCCCTCCACTTT.

This rearrangement joins TRBV9 to TRBJ2-6; perhaps TRBD1 as D (6 bases). The V gene lost 3 bases and the J gene lost 1 base, with 11 bases spanning the gap. This CDR3 has 16 residues. The germline V gene has CDR1 SGDLS and CDR2 YYNGEE. CDR3 amino acids: CASSALQGSGANVLTF. CDR3 DNA sequence: TGTGCCAGCAGCGCGTTGCAGGGGTCTGGGGCCAACGTCCTGACTTTC. Together with reference TRBV9 and TRBJ2-6, the CDR3 gives the full variable domain: DSGVTQTPKHLITATGQRVTLRCSPRSGDLSVYWYQQSLDQGLQFLIQYYNGEERAKGNILERFSAQQFPDLHSELNLSSLELGDSALYFCASSALQGSGANVLTFGAGSRLTVL.

The chain is built from TRBV10-3 and TRBJ2-5, with TRBD2 as a possible D gene (5 bases). Germline CDR1 and CDR2: ENHRY and SYGVKD. The CDR3 spans 15 residues. Trimming removed 4 bases at V and 2 bases at J, with 14 bases between. CDR3 DNA: TGTGCCATCAGTGCGCAGGAGCGGTCGCAAGAGACCCAGTACTTC. As protein: CAISAQERSQETQYF.

The chain recombines TRBV27 with TRBJ1-5, with D perhaps TRBD1 (5 bases). The CDR3 extends over 14 amino acids. V lost 5 bases and J lost 5, with 13 bases in between. Germline V CDR1 and CDR2: MNHEY, SMNVEV (reference sequence). This CDR3 reads CASSPTLGDQPQHF. In nucleotides, the CDR3 is TGTGCCAGCAGTCCGACTCTGGGGGATCAGCCCCAGCATTTT.

The table lists this clone with a count of one. The chain employs TRBV18 and TRBJ2-5; D perhaps matches TRBD1 (6 bases). Germline V gene sequence: CDR1 KGHSH, CDR2 LQKENI. The CDR3 length is 13 residues. With 3 bases removed from V and 6 bases from J, the gap between germline ends came to 11 bases. The CDR3 spells CASSPSGTKTQYF. CDR3 sequence (DNA): TGTGCCAGCTCACCTTCAGGGACAAAGACCCAGTACTTC.

The rearrangement links TRBV7-9 to TRBJ1-5, with D unresolved. V dropped 1 base and J dropped 11 bases, with 15 bases sitting between them. The germline V gene encodes CDR1 SEHNR and CDR2 FQNEAQ (reference sequence). This CDR3 spans 14 amino acids. Here the CDR3 DNA reads TGTGCCAGCAGCTTAGAAAAACAAGCTCAAGCCCAGCATTTT. It codes for CASSLEKQAQAQHF. Based on the CDR3 plus reference TRBV7-9 and TRBJ1-5, the full variable domain is DTGVSQNPRHKITKRGQNVTFRCDPISEHNRLYWYRQTLGQGPEFLTYFQNEAQLEKSRLLSDRFSAERPKGSFSTLEIQRTEQGDSAMYLCASSLEKQAQAQHFGDGTRLSIL.

For the CDR3, the DNA is TGTGCCAGCAGTCGGGACTGGAACTATGGCTACACCTTC. Its translation: CASSRDWNYGYTF. The rearrangement uses TRBV2 and TRBJ1-2, with D perhaps TRBD1 (5 bases). The V gene's germline CDR1 is SNHLY and CDR2 FYNNEI. The CDR3 sequence is 13 residues long. Trimming pared 5 bases from V and 2 bases from J, leaving 9 bases between.

This clone was detected only once. CDR3 region: CASSPVAGPGNEQFF. The CDR3 region has the DNA TGTGCCAGCTCACCTGTAGCGGGGCCCGGCAATGAGCAGTTCTTC. The chain has TRBV18 and TRBJ2-1; TRBD2 aligns across 8 bases. The CDR3 extends over 15 amino acids. After removal of 3 bases from V and 6 bases from J, the junction contained 7 bases not matched to a gene. Germline assignment: CDR1 KGHSH and CDR2 LQKENI.

A remark on this clone: A read error may produce the germline difference seen at one junction end. This chain joins TRBV6-5 and TRBJ1-3, with TRBD1 matching 10 bases. CDR3 length equals 14 residues. The germline V gene has CDR1 MNHEY and CDR2 SVGAGI. The CDR3 is CASSAWGTGEVGHF. Here the CDR3 DNA reads TGTGCCAGCTCGGCGTGGGGGACAGGGGAGGTTGGGCATTTT.

The chain uses TRBV18 and TRBJ1-1, with D unclear. Germline CDR1 and CDR2: KGHSH and LQKENI. V was clipped by 5 bases and J by 1 base, with 11 bases between them. This CDR3 contains 14 residues. The CDR3: CASSLAWGNTEAFF. The CDR3 DNA sequence: TGTGCCAGCTCATTGGCTTGGGGGAACACTGAAGCTTTCTTT.

The genes are TRBV7-2 and TRBJ1-2; D unclear. V was cut by 0 bases and J by 0 bases, with 11 bases left in between. The CDR3 consists of 16 residues. Germline V gives CDR1 SGHTA, CDR2 FQGNSA. CDR3 sequence: CASSLALGLANYGYTF. In DNA, the CDR3 is TGTGCCAGCAGCTTAGCGCTTGGGTTAGCTAACTATGGCTACACCTTC.

The rearrangement uses TRBV3-1 (or the pseudogene TRBV3-2) and TRBJ2-7, with 8 bases that match TRBD2. The junction had 1 base not matched to a gene; V was cut back by 1 base and J by 2 bases. Germline V lookup: CDR1 LGHDT, CDR2 YNNKEL (reference sequence). This CDR3 has 14 amino acids. The DNA for the CDR3 is TGTGCCAGCAGCCAAGCGGGGGGGCCCTACGAGCAGTACTTC. Protein sequence: CASSQAGGPYEQYF.

This rearrangement joins TRBV28 to TRBJ2-2; 8 nucleotides align to TRBD2. Germline values: CDR1 MDHEN, CDR2 SYDVKM. The CDR3 covers 17 residues. J was trimmed by 1 base and V by 6 bases; bases with no gene match: 10. In nucleotides, the CDR3 is TGTGCCAGCAGGTCCTCGGGGGGGCTGGTGAACACCGGGGAGCTGTTTTTT. Encoded protein: CASRSSGGLVNTGELFF.

The chain is built from TRBV7-9 and TRBJ1-1; D is perhaps TRBD1 (5 bases). V lost 3 bases and J lost 2, with 10 bases in between. Germline-derived CDR1 and CDR2 are SEHNR and FQNEAQ (reference sequence). The CDR3 is made up of 14 amino acids. CDR3 region: CASSLSGTNTEAFF. The CDR3 bases are TGTGCCAGCAGCTTGTCAGGGACTAACACTGAAGCTTTCTTT.

The chain joins TRBV30 to TRBJ1-3; D is ambiguous. CDR1 is GTSNPN, CDR2 SVGIG, per germline (reference sequence). The V end was cut by 0 bases, the J end by 4 bases, with 7 bases between. This CDR3 has 13 amino acids. Here the CDR3 DNA reads TGTGCCTGGAGTGTACTCTCCGGAAACACCATATATTTT. It encodes CAWSVLSGNTIYF. Looking up the rest from reference TRBV30 and TRBJ1-3 gives the full variable domain: SQTIHQWPATLVQPVGSPLSLECTVEGTSNPNLYWYRQAAGRGLQLLFYSVGIGQISSEVPQNLSASRPQDRQFILSSKKLLLSDSGFYLCAWSVLSGNTIYFGEGSWLTVV.